This T cell receptor beta chain was observed in a study of blood T cell repertoires in COVID-19. As originally analysed: How many nucleated cells were present was estimated from reference gene primer amplification. Generated by immunoSEQ multiplex PCR, the TCRdb table keeps only in-frame clones and is missing some. Clonal size and the V and J genes are those of that table, whereas D and trimming came from the DNA. In the table there are 270,000 or so clones, over 80% of which are singletons. This CDR3 contains 16 residues. Trimming took off 0 bases at V and 0 bases at J, with 10 bases between the two ends. Germline V lookup: CDR1 SGDLS, CDR2 YYNGEE. Residents of 20 to 25 US areas, aged about 18 to 95 years, made up the participants.

The material sequenced was PBMCs or T cells enriched from blood (not recorded which). The sequence came from a woman younger than 45 with acute COVID-19. The chain couples TRBV9 to TRBJ1-3, with no clear D. The CDR3 sequence: CASSVDTFLSGNTIYF. The DNA for the CDR3 is TGTGCCAGCAGCGTAGACACCTTTCTCTCTGGAAACACCATATATTTT.